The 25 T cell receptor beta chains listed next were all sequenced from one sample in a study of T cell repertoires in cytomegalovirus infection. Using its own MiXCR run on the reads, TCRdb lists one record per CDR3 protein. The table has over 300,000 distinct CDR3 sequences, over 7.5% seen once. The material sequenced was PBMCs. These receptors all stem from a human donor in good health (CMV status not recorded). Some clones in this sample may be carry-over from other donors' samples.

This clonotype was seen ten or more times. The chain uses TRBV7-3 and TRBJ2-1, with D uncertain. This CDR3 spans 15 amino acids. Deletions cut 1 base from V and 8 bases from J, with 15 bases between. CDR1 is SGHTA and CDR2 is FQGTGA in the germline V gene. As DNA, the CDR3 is TGTGCCAGCAGCTTAAAACAGACTCAGCTCCATGAGCAGTTCTTC. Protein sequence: CASSLKQTQLHEQFF. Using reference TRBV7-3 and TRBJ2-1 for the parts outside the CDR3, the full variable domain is GAGVSQTPSNKVTEKGKYVELRCDPISGHTALYWYRQSLGQGPEFLIYFQGTGAADDSGLPNDRFFAVRPEGSVSTLKIQRTERGDSAVYLCASSLKQTQLHEQFFGPGTRLTVL.

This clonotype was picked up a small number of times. CDR3 region: CATTLGQSNEQFF. In nucleotides, the CDR3 is TGTGCCACCACCCTAGGGCAGAGCAATGAGCAGTTCTTC. The chain carries TRBV25-1 and TRBJ2-1; D is unresolved. Per germline, CDR1 MGHDK and CDR2 SYGVNS. This CDR3 contains 13 residues. The V and J ends lost 10 bases and 6 bases respectively, with 16 bases between them.

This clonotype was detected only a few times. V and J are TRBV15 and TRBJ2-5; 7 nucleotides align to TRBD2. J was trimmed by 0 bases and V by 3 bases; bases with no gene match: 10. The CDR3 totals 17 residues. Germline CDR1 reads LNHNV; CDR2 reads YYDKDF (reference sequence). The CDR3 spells CATSRGGGTLYQETQYF. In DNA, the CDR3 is TGTGCCACCAGCAGGGGGGGAGGGACCTTGTACCAAGAGACCCAGTACTTC.

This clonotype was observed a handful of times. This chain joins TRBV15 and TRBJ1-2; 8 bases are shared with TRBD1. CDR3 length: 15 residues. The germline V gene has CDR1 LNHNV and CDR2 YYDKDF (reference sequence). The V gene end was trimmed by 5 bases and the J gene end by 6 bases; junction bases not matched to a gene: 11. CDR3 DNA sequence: TGTGCCACCAGCCCCCGACTTATGACAGGGGATGGCTACACCTTC. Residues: CATSPRLMTGDGYTF.

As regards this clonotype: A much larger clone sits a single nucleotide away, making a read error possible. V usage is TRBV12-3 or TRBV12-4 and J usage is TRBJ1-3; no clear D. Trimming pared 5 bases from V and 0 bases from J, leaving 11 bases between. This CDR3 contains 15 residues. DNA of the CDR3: TGTGCCAGCAGTCTTTTTGTTCTCTCTGGAAACACCATATATTTT. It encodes CASSLFVLSGNTIYF.

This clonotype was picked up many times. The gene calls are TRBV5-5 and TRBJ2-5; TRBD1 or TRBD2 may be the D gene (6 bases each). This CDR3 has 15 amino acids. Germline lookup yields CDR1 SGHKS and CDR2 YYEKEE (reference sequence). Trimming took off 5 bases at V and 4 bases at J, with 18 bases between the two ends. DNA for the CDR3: TGTGCCAGCAGGACCGAAAGGGGGGCCGGAGAGACCCAGTACTTC. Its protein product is CASRTERGAGETQYF.

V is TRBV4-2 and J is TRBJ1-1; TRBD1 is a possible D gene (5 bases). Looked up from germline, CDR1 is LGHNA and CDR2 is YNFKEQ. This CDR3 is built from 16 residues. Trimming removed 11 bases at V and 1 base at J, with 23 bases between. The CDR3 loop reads CAYSGGLGEKNTEAFF. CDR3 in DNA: TGTGCCTACTCCGGAGGGTTAGGGGAAAAGAACACTGAAGCTTTCTTT.

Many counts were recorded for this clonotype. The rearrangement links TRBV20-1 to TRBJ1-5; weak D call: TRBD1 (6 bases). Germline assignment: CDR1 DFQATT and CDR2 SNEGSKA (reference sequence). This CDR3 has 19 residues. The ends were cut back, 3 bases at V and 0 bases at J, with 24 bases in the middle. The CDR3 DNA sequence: TGCAGTGCTAGCAGTATCGGGGGGCGCTGGGGTTTTAGCAATCAGCCCCAGCATTTT. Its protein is CSASSIGGRWGFSNQPQHF.

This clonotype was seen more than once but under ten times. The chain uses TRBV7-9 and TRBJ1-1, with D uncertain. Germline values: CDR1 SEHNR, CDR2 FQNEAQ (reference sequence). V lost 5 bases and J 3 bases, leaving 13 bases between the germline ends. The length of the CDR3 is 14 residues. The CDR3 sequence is CASSTTTLDTEAFF. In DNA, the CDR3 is TGTGCCAGCAGCACTACGACTTTGGACACTGAAGCTTTCTTT.

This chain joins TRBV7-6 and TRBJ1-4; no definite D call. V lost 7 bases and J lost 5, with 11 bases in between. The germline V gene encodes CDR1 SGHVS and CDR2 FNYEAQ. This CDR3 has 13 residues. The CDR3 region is CASKGTWNEKLFF. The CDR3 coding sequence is TGTGCCAGCAAAGGAACTTGGAATGAAAAACTGTTTTTT. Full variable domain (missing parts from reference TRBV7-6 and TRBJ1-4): GAGVSQSPRYKVTKRGQDVALRCDPISGHVSLYWYRQALGQGPEFLTYFNYEAQQDKSGLPNDRFSAERPEGSISTLTIQRTEQRDSAMYRCASKGTWNEKLFFGSGTQLSVL.

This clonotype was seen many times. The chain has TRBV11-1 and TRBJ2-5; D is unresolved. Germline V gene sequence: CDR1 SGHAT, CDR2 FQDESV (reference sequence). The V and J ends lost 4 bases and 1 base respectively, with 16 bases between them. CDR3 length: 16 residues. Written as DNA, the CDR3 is TGTGCCAGCAGCTCTCGTCGAGAGCGCGGCCAAGAGACCCAGTACTTC. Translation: CASSSRRERGQETQYF.

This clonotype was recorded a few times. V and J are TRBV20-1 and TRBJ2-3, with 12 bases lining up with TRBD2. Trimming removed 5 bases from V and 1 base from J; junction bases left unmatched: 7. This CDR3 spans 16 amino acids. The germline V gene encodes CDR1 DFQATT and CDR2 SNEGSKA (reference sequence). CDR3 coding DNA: TGCAGTGCTCCGTCTCGGACTAGCGGGGGCACAGATACGCAGTATTTT. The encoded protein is CSAPSRTSGGTDTQYF.

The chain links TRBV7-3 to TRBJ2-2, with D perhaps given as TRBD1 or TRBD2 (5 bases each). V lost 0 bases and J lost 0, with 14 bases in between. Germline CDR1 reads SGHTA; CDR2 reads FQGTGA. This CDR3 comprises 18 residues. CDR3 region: CASSLTPRGPSNTGELFF. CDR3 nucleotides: TGTGCCAGCAGCTTAACCCCCCGGGGACCTTCGAACACCGGGGAGCTGTTTTTT.

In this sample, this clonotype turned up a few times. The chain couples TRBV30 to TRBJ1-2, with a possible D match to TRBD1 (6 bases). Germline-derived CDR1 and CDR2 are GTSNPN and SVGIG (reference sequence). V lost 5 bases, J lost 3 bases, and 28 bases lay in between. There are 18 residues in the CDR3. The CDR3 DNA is TGTGCCTGGGGAAACCCGGCGGGACACCCTGAAAGGGACTATGGCTACACCTTC. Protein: CAWGNPAGHPERDYGYTF.

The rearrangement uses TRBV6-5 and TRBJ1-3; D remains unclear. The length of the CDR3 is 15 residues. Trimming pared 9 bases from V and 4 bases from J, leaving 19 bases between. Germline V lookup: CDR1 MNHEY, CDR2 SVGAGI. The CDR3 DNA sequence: TGTGCCAGTAAGAAGAAGGCGTCGGGAGGAAACACCATATATTTT. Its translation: CASKKKASGGNTIYF.

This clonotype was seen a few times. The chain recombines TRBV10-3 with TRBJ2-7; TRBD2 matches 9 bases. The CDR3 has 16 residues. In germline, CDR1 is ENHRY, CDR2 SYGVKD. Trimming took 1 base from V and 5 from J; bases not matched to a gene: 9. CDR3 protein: CAISELGSGRENEQYF. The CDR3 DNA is TGTGCCATCAGTGAGTTAGGTAGCGGGAGAGAAAACGAGCAGTACTTC.

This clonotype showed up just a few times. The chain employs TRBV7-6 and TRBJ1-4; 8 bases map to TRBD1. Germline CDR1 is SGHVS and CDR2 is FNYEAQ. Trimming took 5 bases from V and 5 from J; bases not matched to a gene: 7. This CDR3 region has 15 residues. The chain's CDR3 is CASSPAGGWNEKLFF. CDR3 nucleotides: TGTGCCAGCAGCCCAGCAGGGGGCTGGAATGAAAAACTGTTTTTT.

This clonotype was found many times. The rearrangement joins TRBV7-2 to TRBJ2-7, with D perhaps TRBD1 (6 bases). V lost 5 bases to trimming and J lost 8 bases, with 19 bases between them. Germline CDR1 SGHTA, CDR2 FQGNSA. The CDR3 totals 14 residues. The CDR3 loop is CASSPSDSTSQQYF. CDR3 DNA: TGTGCCAGCAGCCCTTCGGACAGTACGTCGCAGCAGTACTTC.

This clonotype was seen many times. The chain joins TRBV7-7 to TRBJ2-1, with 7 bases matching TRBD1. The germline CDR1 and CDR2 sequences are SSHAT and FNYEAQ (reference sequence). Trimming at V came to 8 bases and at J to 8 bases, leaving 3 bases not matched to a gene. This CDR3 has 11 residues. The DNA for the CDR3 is TGTGCCAGCGGGGACAGCTATGAGCAGTTCTTC. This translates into CASGDSYEQFF. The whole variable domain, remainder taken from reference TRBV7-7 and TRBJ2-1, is GAGVSQSPRYKVTKRGQDVTLRCDPISSHATLYWYQQALGQGPEFLTYFNYEAQPDKSGLPSDRFSAERPEGSISTLTIQRTEQRDSAMYRCASGDSYEQFFGPGTRLTVL.

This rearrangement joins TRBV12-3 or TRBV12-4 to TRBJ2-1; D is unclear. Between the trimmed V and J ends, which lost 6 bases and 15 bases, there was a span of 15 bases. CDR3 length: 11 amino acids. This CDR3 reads CASSSGTARFF. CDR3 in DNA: TGTGCCAGCAGCTCTGGAACAGCGAGGTTCTTC.

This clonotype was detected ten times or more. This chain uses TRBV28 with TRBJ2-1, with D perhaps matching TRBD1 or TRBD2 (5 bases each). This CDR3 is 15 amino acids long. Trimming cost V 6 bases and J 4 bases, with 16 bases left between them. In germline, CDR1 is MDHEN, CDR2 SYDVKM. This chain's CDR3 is CASRPPGRLYNEQFF. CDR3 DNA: TGTGCCAGCAGACCCCCGGGACGTCTTTACAATGAGCAGTTCTTC. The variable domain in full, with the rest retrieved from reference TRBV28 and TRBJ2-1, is DVKVTQSSRYLVKRTGEKVFLECVQDMDHENMFWYRQDPGLGLRLIYFSYDVKMKEKGDIPEGYSVSREKKERFSLILESASTNQTSMYLCASRPPGRLYNEQFFGPGTRLTVL.

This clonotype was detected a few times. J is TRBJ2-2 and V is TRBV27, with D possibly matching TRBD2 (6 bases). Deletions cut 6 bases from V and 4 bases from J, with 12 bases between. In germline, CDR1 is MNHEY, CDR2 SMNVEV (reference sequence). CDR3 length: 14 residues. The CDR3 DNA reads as TGTGCCAGCAGACCGGGAGCTCCCACCGGGGAGCTGTTTTTT. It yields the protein CASRPGAPTGELFF.

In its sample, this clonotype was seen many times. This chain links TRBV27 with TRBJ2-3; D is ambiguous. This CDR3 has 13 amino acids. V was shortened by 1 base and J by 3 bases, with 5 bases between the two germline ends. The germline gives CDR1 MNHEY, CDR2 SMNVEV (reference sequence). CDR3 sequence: CASSLFLTDTQYF. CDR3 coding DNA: TGTGCCAGCAGTTTATTTTTAACAGATACGCAGTATTTT.

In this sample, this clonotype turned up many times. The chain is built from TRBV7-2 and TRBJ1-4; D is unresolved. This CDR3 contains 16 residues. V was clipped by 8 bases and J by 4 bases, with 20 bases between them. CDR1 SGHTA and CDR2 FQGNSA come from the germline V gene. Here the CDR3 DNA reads TGTGCCAGCGGCAAACCCCCGGGATCAAATAATGAAAAACTGTTTTTT. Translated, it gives CASGKPPGSNNEKLFF. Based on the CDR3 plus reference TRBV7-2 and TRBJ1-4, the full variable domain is GAGVSQSPSNKVTEKGKDVELRCDPISGHTALYWYRQSLGQGLEFLIYFQGNSAPDKSGLPSDRFSAERTGGSVSTLTIQRTQQEDSAVYLCASGKPPGSNNEKLFFGSGTQLSVL.

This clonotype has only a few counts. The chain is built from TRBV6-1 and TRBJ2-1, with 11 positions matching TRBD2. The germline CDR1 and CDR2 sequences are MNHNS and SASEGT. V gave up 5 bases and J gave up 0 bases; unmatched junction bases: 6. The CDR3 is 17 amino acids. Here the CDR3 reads CASSTSGGLSSYNEQFF. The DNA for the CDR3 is TGTGCCAGCAGTACTAGCGGGGGCTTGAGCTCCTACAATGAGCAGTTCTTC.